This TCR beta chain was retrieved from a study of blood T cell repertoires in COVID-19. Germline lookup yields CDR1 SEHNR and CDR2 FQNEAQ (reference sequence). The CDR3 sequence is 15 residues long. The ends lost 3 bases at V and 5 bases at J; junction bases unmatched: 8. Data came from immunoSEQ multiplex PCR; TCRdb stores just in-frame clones and leaves some out. The sample lists tens of thousands of clones; roughly four fifths were seen once. Sequenced: peripheral blood. This sequence joins TRBV7-9 and TRBJ2-5, with TRBD2 matching 8 bases. This receptor was taken from a man aged 60-69 years with acute or convalescent COVID-19. CDR3 DNA: TGTGCCAGCAGCTTGGGGACTAGTATTGTTGAGACCCAGTACTTC. Its protein product is CASSLGTSIVETQYF.